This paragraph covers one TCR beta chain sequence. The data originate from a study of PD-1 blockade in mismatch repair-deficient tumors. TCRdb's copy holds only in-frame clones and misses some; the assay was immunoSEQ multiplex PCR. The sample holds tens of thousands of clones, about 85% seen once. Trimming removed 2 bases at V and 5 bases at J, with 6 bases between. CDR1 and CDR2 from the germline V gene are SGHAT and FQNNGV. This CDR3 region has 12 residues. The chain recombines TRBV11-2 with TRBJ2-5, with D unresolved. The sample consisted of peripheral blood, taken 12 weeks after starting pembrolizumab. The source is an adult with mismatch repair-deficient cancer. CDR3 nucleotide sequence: TGTGCCAGCAGCTTATCCCGGGAGACCCAGTACTTC. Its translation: CASSLSRETQYF.